This T cell receptor beta chain stems from a study of blood T cell repertoires in COVID-19. The data were produced by immunoSEQ multiplex PCR, yet TCRdb's version contains in-frame clones alone and is incomplete. The table shows fewer than 200,000 clones, with approximately 91% occurring only once. The receptor was isolated from a man aged 18 to 30 with COVID-19, enrolled during active disease. Sequenced: peripheral blood.

The CDR3 DNA reads TGTGCCAGCAGCGTCCCCGGGAACCCGCGGTACTTC. Translation: CASSVPGNPRYF. The rearrangement links TRBV28 to TRBJ2-7; possibly TRBD2 for D (5 bases). Germline V gives CDR1 MDHEN, CDR2 SYDVKM. The CDR3 runs to 12 residues. The V gene lost 6 bases and the J gene lost 12 bases, with 18 bases spanning the gap. The full variable domain, rest sourced from reference TRBV28 and TRBJ2-7, is DVKVTQSSRYLVKRTGEKVFLECVQDMDHENMFWYRQDPGLGLRLIYFSYDVKMKEKGDIPEGYSVSREKKERFSLILESASTNQTSMYLCASSVPGNPRYFGPGTRLTVT.